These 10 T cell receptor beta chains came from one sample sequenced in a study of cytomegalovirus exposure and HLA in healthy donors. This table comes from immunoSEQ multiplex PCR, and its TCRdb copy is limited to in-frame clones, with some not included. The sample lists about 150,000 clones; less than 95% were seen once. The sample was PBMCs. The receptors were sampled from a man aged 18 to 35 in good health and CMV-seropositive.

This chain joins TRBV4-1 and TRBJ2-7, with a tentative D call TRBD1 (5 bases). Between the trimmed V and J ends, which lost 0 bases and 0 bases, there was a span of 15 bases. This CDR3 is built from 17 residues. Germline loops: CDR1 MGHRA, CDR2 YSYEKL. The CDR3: CASSQEAAETASYEQYF. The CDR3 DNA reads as TGCGCCAGCAGCCAAGAGGCTGCGGAGACAGCCTCCTACGAGCAGTACTTC.

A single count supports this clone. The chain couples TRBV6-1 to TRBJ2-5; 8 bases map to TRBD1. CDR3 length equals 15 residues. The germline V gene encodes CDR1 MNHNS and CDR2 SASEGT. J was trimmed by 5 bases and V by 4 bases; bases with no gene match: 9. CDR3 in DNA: TGTGCCAGCAGTGGAGGGACAGGTAGAACGGAGACCCAGTACTTC. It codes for CASSGGTGRTETQYF.

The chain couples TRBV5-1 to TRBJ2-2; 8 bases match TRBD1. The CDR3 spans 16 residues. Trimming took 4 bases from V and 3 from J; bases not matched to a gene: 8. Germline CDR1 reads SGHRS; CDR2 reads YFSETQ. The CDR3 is CASSPGGQGHTGELFF. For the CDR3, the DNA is TGCGCCAGCAGCCCCGGCGGACAGGGACACACCGGGGAGCTGTTTTTT.

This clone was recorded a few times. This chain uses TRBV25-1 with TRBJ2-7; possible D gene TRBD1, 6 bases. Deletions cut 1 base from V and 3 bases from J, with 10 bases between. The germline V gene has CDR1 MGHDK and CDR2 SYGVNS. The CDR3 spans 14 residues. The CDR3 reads CASSEFGGGYEQYF. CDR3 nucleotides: TGTGCCAGCAGTGAATTTGGGGGCGGCTACGAGCAGTACTTC.

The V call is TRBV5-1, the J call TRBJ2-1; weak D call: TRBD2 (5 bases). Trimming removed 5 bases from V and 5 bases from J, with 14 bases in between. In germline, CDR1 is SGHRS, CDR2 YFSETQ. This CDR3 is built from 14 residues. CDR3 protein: CASRVGAVNNEQFF. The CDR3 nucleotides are TGCGCCAGCAGAGTGGGAGCTGTAAACAATGAGCAGTTCTTC.

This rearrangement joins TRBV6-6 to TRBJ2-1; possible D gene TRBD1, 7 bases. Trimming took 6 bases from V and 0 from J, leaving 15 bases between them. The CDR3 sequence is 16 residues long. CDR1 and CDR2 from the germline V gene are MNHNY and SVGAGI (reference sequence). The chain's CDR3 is CASRSLQGGSYNEQFF. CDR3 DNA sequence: TGTGCCAGCAGATCACTTCAGGGGGGCTCCTACAATGAGCAGTTCTTC.

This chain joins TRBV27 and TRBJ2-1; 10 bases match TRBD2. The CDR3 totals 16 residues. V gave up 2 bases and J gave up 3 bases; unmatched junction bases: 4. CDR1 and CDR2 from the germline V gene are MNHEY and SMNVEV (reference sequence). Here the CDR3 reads CASSLTPSGGYNEQFF. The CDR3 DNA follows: TGTGCCAGCAGTTTAACCCCTAGCGGGGGCTACAATGAGCAGTTCTTC.

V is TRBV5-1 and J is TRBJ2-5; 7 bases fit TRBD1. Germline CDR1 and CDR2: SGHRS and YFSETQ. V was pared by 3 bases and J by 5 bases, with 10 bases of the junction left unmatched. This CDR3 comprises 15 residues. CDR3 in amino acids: CASSSQGIWRETQYF. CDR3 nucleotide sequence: TGCGCCAGCAGCTCACAGGGGATATGGAGGGAGACCCAGTACTTC.

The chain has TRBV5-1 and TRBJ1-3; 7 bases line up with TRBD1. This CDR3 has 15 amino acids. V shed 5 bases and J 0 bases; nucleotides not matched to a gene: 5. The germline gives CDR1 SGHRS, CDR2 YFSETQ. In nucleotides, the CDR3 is TGCGCCAGCAGGCGGGACAGTCACTCTGGAAACACCATATATTTT. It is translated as CASRRDSHSGNTIYF.

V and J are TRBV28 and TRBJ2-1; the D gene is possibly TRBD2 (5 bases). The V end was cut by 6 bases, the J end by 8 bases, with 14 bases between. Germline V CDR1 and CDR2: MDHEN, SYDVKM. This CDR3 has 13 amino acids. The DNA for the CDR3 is TGTGCCAGCAGGGCGGGCCCGTGGGATGAGCAGTTCTTC. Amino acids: CASRAGPWDEQFF.